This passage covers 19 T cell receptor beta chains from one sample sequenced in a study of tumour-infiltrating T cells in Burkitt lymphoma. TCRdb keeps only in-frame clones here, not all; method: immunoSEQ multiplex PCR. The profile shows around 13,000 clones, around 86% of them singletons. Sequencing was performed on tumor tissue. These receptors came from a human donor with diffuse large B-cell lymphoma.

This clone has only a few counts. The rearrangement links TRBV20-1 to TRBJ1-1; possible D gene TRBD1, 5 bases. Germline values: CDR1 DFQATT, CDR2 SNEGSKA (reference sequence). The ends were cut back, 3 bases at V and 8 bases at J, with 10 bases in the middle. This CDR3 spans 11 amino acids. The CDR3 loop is CSASDRLEAFF. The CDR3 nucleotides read TGCAGTGCTAGCGACAGACTCGAAGCTTTCTTT.

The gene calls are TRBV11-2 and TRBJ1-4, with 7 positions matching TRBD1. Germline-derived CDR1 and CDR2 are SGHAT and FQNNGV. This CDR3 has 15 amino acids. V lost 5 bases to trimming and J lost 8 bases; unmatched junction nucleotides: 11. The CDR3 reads CASSQWDSGKEKLFF. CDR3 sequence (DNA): TGTGCCAGCAGCCAATGGGACAGTGGGAAGGAAAAACTGTTTTTT.

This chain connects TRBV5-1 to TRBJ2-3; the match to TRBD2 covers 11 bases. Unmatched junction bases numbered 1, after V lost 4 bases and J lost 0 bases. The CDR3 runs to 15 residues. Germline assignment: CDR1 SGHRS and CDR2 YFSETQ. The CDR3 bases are TGCGCCAGCAGCGGGACTAGCGGAAGCACAGATACGCAGTATTTT. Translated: CASSGTSGSTDTQYF.

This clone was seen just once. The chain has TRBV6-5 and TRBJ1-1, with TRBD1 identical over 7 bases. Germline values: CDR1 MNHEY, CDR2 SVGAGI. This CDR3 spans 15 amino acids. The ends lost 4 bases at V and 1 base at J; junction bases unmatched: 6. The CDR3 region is CASSFSGQQNTEAFF. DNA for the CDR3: TGTGCCAGCAGTTTCTCGGGACAGCAGAACACTGAAGCTTTCTTT.

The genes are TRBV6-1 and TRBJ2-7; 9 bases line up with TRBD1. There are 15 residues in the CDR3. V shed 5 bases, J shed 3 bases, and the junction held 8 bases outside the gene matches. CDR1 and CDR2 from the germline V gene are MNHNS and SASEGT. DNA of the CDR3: TGTGCCAGCAGTCTCGGAGGGACAGGGAGCTACGAGCAGTACTTC. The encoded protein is CASSLGGTGSYEQYF.

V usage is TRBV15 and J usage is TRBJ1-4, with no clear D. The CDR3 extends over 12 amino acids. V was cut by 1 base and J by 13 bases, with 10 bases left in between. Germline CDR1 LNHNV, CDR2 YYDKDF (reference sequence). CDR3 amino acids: CATSRAASGLFF. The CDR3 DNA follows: TGTGCCACCAGCAGAGCGGCCAGTGGACTGTTTTTT.

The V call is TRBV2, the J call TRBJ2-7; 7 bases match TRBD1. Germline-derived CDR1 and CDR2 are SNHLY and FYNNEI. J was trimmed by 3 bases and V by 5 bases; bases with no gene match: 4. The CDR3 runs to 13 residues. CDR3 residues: CASSIDRDYEQYF. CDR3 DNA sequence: TGTGCCAGCAGTATAGACAGGGACTACGAGCAGTACTTC.

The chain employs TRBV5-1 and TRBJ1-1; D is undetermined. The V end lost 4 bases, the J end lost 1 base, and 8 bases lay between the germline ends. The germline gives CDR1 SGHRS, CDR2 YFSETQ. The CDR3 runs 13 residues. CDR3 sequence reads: CASSPPGNTEAFF. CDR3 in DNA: TGCGCCAGCAGCCCCCCGGGGAACACTGAAGCTTTCTTT. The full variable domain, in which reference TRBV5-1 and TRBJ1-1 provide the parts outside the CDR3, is KAGVTQTPRYLIKTRGQQVTLSCSPISGHRSVSWYQQTPGQGLQFLFEYFSETQRNKGNFPGRFSGRQFSNSRSEMNVSTLELGDSALYLCASSPPGNTEAFFGQGTRLTVV.

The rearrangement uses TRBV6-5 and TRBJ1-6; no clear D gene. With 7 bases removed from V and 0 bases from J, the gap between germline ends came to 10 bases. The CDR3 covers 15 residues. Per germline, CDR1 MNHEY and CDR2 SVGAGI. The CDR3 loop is CASIQRLSYNSPLHF. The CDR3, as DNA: TGTGCCAGCATCCAACGGCTCTCCTATAATTCACCCCTCCACTTT.

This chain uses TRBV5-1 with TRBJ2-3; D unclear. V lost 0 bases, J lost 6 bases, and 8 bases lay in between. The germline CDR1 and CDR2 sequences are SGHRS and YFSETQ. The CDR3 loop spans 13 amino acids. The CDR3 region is CASSLVSADTQYF. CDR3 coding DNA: TGCGCCAGCAGCTTGGTGTCCGCCGATACGCAGTATTTT.

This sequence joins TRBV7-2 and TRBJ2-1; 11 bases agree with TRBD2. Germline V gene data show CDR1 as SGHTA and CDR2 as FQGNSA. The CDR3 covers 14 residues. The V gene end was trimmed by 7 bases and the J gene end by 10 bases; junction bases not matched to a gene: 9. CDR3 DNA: TGTGCCAGCAACCTACTAGCGGGAGTAGAGGAGCAGTTCTTC. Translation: CASNLLAGVEEQFF. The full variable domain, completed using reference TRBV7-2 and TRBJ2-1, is GAGVSQSPSNKVTEKGKDVELRCDPISGHTALYWYRQSLGQGLEFLIYFQGNSAPDKSGLPSDRFSAERTGGSVSTLTIQRTQQEDSAVYLCASNLLAGVEEQFFGPGTRLTVL.

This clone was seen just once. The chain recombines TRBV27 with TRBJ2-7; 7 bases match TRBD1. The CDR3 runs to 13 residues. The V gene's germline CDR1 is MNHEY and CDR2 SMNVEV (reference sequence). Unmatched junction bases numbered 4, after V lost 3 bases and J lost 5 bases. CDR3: CASSLYRGDEQYF. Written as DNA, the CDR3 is TGTGCCAGCAGTTTGTACAGGGGAGACGAGCAGTACTTC.

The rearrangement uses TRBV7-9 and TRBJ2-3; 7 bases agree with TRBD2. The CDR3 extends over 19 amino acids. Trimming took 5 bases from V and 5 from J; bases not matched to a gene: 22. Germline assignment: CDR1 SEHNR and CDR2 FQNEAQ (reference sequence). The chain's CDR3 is CASSSLVGSGKGDIDTQYF. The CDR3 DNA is TGTGCCAGCAGCAGCTTAGTTGGGAGCGGGAAAGGCGACATAGATACGCAGTATTTT.

The CDR3 bases are TGTGCCAGCAGCTTAGATCCAGGCTACGAGCAGTACTTC. Its protein product is CASSLDPGYEQYF. The rearrangement uses TRBV7-9 and TRBJ2-7; D gene unclear. V dropped 1 base and J dropped 3 bases, with 7 bases sitting between them. CDR1 is SEHNR and CDR2 is FQNEAQ in the germline V gene (reference sequence). The CDR3 is made up of 13 amino acids.

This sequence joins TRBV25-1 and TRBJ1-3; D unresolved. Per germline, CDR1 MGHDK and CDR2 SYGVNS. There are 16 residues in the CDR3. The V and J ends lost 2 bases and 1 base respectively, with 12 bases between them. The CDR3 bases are TGTGCCAGCAGTGAAGGATCCGAATTGTCTGGAAACACCATATATTTT. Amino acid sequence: CASSEGSELSGNTIYF.

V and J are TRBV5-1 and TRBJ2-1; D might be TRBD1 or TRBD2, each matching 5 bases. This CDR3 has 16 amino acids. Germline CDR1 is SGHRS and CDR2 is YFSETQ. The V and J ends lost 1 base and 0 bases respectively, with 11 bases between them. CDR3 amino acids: CASSLFFGASYNEQFF. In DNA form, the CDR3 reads TGCGCCAGCAGCTTGTTCTTCGGGGCCTCCTACAATGAGCAGTTCTTC.

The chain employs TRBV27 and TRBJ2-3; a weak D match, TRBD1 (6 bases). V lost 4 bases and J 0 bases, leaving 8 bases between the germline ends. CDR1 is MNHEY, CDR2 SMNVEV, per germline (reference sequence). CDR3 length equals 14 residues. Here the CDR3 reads CASSYGQSTDTQYF. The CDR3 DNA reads TGTGCCAGCAGTTATGGACAGAGCACAGATACGCAGTATTTT.

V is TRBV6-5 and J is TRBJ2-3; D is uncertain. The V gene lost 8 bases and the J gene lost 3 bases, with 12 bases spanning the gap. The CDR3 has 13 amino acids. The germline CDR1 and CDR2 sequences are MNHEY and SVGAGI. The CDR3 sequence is CASHPGGTDTQYF. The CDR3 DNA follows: TGTGCCAGCCACCCGGGCGGAACAGATACGCAGTATTTT.

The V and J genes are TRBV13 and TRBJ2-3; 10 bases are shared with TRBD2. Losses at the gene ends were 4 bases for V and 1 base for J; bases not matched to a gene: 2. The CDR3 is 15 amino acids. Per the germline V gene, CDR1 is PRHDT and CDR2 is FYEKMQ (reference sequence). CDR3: CASSSLAGGTDTQYF. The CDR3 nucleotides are TGTGCCAGCAGCTCCCTAGCGGGGGGCACAGATACGCAGTATTTT.